Below are 12 T cell receptor beta chains sequenced from a single sample in a study of shared clonotypes between healthy human individuals. Profiling relied on immunoSEQ multiplex PCR, and the TCRdb table lists in-frame clones only, not all of them. The sample yields about 1.5 million clones, about 96% seen once. The sample taken for sequencing was naive CD4+ T cells sorted from blood. Subset defined: CD45RA+ positively selected. The receptors here all came from a man under 40 in good health.

V and J are TRBV21-1 and TRBJ1-1. TRBV21-1 is noted as a pseudogene. This CDR3 is built from 16 residues. As DNA, the CDR3 is TGTGCCAGCAGCAAAGGGGTTCCCCGGGCGTACACTGAAGCTTTCTTT. Translation gives CASSKGVPRAYTEAFF.

The chain combines TRBV5-6 with TRBJ2-1; 8 nucleotides line up with TRBD2. CDR1 and CDR2 from the germline V gene are SGHDT and YYEEEE. The J segment lost 2 bases and the V segment lost 3 bases, leaving 7 bases of the junction unmatched. This CDR3 comprises 16 residues. The CDR3 loop reads CASSSRIAGPYNEQFF. The CDR3 nucleotides read TGTGCCAGCAGCTCTCGTATAGCGGGACCCTACAATGAGCAGTTCTTC.

The sample holds one count of this clone. This chain uses TRBV5-8 with TRBJ2-7; TRBD2 matches 9 bases. This CDR3 has 17 residues. V trimming: 1 base; J trimming: 7 bases; junction bases outside the gene matches: 15. CDR1 and CDR2 from the germline V gene are SGHTS and YDEGEE. CDR3: CASSLMKLSGSLREQYF. The CDR3 nucleotides read TGTGCCAGCAGCTTGATGAAGCTTAGCGGGAGTTTGAGGGAGCAGTACTTC.

The rearrangement joins TRBV11-2 to TRBJ2-2; possibly TRBD2 for D (6 bases). The germline V gene has CDR1 SGHAT and CDR2 FQNNGV. CDR3 length: 15 amino acids. V lost 5 bases to trimming and J lost 6 bases, with 16 bases between them. In DNA, the CDR3 is TGTGCCAGCAGCCCCCGCCCGGGAGCAGCCGGGGAGCTGTTTTTT. Amino acid sequence: CASSPRPGAAGELFF.

This clone was detected a few times. This chain connects TRBV14 to TRBJ1-1, with D unresolved. CDR1 SGHDN and CDR2 FVKESK come from the germline V gene. The CDR3 contains 13 residues. V gave up 3 bases and J gave up 5 bases, with 10 bases separating them. The CDR3 loop is CASSHGIRTEAFF. Here the CDR3 DNA reads TGTGCCAGCAGCCACGGAATAAGGACTGAAGCTTTCTTT.

The CDR3 sequence is CASSSDPGTRSGELFF. CDR3 nucleotide sequence: TGCGCCAGCAGCTCTGACCCGGGGACTAGATCCGGGGAGCTGTTTTTT. The V and J genes are TRBV5-1 and TRBJ2-2, with TRBD2 matching 8 bases. V trimming: 3 bases; J trimming: 6 bases; junction bases outside the gene matches: 10. The CDR3 has 16 amino acids. Germline CDR1 reads SGHRS; CDR2 reads YFSETQ.

This clone appeared a single time. This chain links TRBV11-2 with TRBJ2-5, with no clear D. Germline values: CDR1 SGHAT, CDR2 FQNNGV. Trimming shortened V by 7 bases and J by 5 bases, and 20 bases separated the two germline ends. The CDR3 is 15 residues long. CDR3: CASTPPPPPRETQYF. The DNA of the CDR3 is TGTGCCAGCACCCCACCCCCACCTCCTCGGGAGACCCAGTACTTC. The variable domain in full, with the rest retrieved from reference TRBV11-2 and TRBJ2-5, is EAGVAQSPRYKIIEKRQSVAFWCNPISGHATLYWYQQILGQGPKLLIQFQNNGVVDDSQLPKDRFSAERLKGVDSTLKIQPAKLEDSAVYLCASTPPPPPRETQYFGPGTRLLVL.

About this clone itself: The same CDR3 can be traced to other DNA sequences in this sample. This chain joins TRBV19 and TRBJ2-3; D is perhaps TRBD2 (6 bases). The CDR3 has 13 residues. Germline lookup yields CDR1 LNHDA and CDR2 SQIVND (reference sequence). V lost 4 bases and J lost 3, with 8 bases in between. The CDR3 nucleotides read TGTGCCAGTAGTACCGGGAGAACAGATACGCAGTATTTT. Its protein is CASSTGRTDTQYF.

The V gene is TRBV19, the J gene TRBJ2-2; 8 bases align to TRBD1. V gave up 9 bases and J gave up 7 bases; unmatched junction bases: 4. Germline-derived CDR1 and CDR2 are LNHDA and SQIVND (reference sequence). The CDR3 spans 12 residues. The CDR3 nucleotides are TGTGCCAGCAGACAGGGGATCGGGGAGCTGTTTTTT. It yields the protein CASRQGIGELFF.

V usage is TRBV7-9 and J usage is TRBJ1-1, with D tentatively TRBD1 (5 bases). V shed 5 bases and J shed 4 bases, with 11 bases lying between them. The CDR3 has 13 amino acids. Germline lookup yields CDR1 SEHNR and CDR2 FQNEAQ (reference sequence). In DNA, the CDR3 is TGTGCCAGCAGCCCGCAGGGATCCACTGAAGCTTTCTTT. Its translation is CASSPQGSTEAFF.

This chain connects TRBV6-6 to TRBJ1-1; TRBD1 is a possible D gene (6 bases). Germline CDR1 and CDR2: MNHNY and SVGAGI (reference sequence). Deletions cut 6 bases from V and 5 bases from J, with 16 bases between. This CDR3 contains 14 residues. The CDR3 is CASSLFRGKTEAFF. CDR3 DNA sequence: TGTGCCAGCAGCCTATTCAGGGGTAAGACTGAAGCTTTCTTT.

V is TRBV28 and J is TRBJ1-5; no clear D gene. Germline values: CDR1 MDHEN, CDR2 SYDVKM. This CDR3 comprises 14 residues. Trimming took off 6 bases at V and 5 bases at J, with 14 bases between the two ends. CDR3 DNA sequence: TGTGCCAGCAGGACCCACGCGACGGATCAGCCCCAGCATTTT. Its translation: CASRTHATDQPQHF.